This T cell receptor beta chain derives from a study of CD8 T cells in Susac syndrome. Concerning this clonotype: The germline gene is not matched at one end of the junction; a read error may be the cause.

CDR1 and CDR2 (germline): LGHDT, YNNKEL (reference sequence). This CDR3 comprises 12 residues. In Susac syndrome patients, recently defined diagnostic criteria for definite or probable disease were met. Random hexamers were used to reverse transcribe about 0.45 to 1 ug of RNA. TCRdb redid the calling of the immunoSEQ multiplex PCR reads with MiXCR, one entry per CDR3 protein. The sample holds 100,000 to 110,000 distinct CDR3 sequences; about 96% are singletons and the top ten take roughly 0.29%. The clonotype comes from a human donor with Susac syndrome. The sample comprised CD8+ T cells from PBMCs. The rearrangement uses TRBV3-1 and TRBJ2-1, with D possibly being TRBD2 (6 bases). The CDR3, as DNA: TGTGCCAGCAGCCAAGGCGGGGCCTCGAAGGTGTTC. It is translated as CASSQGGASKVF.